This is a list of T cell receptor beta chains from one sample in a study of T cell responses to AZD1222 COVID-19 vaccine. Only in-frame clones appear in the TCRdb table, and some are missing; sequencing was by immunoSEQ multiplex PCR. The sample contains approximately 270,000 clones, approximately 94% of which appear only once. This material consisted of peripheral blood, taken 28 days after the second AZD1222 dose. These receptors came from an adult who received the AZD1222 COVID-19 vaccine. Each CDR3 is given with its conserved first and last residue. Fields, in order: CDR3 protein, D gene, V gene. The D gene is left open where the match is weak.

CDR3aa: CASTLSTKPNTGELFF; d_gene: .; v_gene: TRBV9
CDR3aa: CASTDGAVETQYF; d_gene: .; v_gene: TRBV10-2
CDR3aa: CASSPDALRNSPLHF; d_gene: .; v_gene: TRBV5-4
CDR3aa: CASSLSGSKDEQYF; d_gene: TRBD2; v_gene: TRBV6-2/TRBV6-3
CDR3aa: CASSYGTGVDSPLHF; d_gene: TRBD1; v_gene: TRBV6-5
CDR3aa: CASSLEVVGTGELFF; d_gene: .; v_gene: TRBV5-4
CDR3aa: CASSPGTSPNYGYTF; d_gene: .; v_gene: TRBV3-1/TRBV3-2
CDR3aa: CATSRGLGTGDEQFF; d_gene: .; v_gene: TRBV15
CDR3aa: CASSVEDRAWETQYF; d_gene: TRBD1; v_gene: TRBV9
CDR3aa: CASSLPGQGTSEQYF; d_gene: TRBD1; v_gene: TRBV5-6
CDR3aa: CASSLVPGGDSYGYTF; d_gene: TRBD1; v_gene: TRBV5-1
CDR3aa: CASSQKGPNQPQHF; d_gene: .; v_gene: TRBV7-9
CDR3aa: CASSARRDRGGYEQYF; d_gene: TRBD1; v_gene: TRBV11-3
CDR3aa: CASSTQGAAQPQHF; d_gene: TRBD1; v_gene: TRBV7-2
CDR3aa: CASSLGQVIYEQYF; d_gene: .; v_gene: TRBV5-1
CDR3aa: CARTTATYNEQFF; d_gene: .; v_gene: TRBV30
CDR3aa: CASSDGLRYGYTF; d_gene: .; v_gene: TRBV25-1
CDR3aa: CGPRWGTEAFF; d_gene: .; v_gene: TRBV20-1
CDR3aa: CASSSGTDYGYTF; d_gene: .; v_gene: TRBV7-9
CDR3aa: CASSPQGALYEQYF; d_gene: TRBD1; v_gene: TRBV13
CDR3aa: CASSAGGANTGELFF; d_gene: TRBD2; v_gene: TRBV2
CDR3aa: CAWSIREKLFF; d_gene: .; v_gene: TRBV30
CDR3aa: CASSLSSEQFF; d_gene: .; v_gene: TRBV28
CDR3aa: CASSVQGDGYTF; d_gene: TRBD1; v_gene: TRBV5-1
CDR3aa: CASSQGLGSSYEQYF; d_gene: .; v_gene: TRBV3-1/TRBV3-2
CDR3aa: CASSETGVFRSPLHF; d_gene: TRBD1; v_gene: TRBV25-1
CDR3aa: CSVEVQGNTEAFF; d_gene: .; v_gene: TRBV29-1
CDR3aa: CASSWNKLGLAGAYEQYF; d_gene: TRBD2; v_gene: TRBV6-2/TRBV6-3
CDR3aa: CASSYLQGNRYGYTF; d_gene: .; v_gene: TRBV6-5
CDR3aa: CASSSGEGKSDEQYF; d_gene: TRBD2; v_gene: TRBV7-2
CDR3aa: CASSYSHVGGAPLHF; d_gene: .; v_gene: TRBV6-5
CDR3aa: CASSQPWTGGRGYTF; d_gene: TRBD1; v_gene: TRBV4-1
CDR3aa: CASRDTTYTEAFF; d_gene: .; v_gene: TRBV2
CDR3aa: CASNPAGDRIQPQHF; d_gene: .; v_gene: TRBV28
CDR3aa: CASSLGTGNSNYGYTF; d_gene: TRBD1; v_gene: TRBV19
CDR3aa: CASSYSTGGGELFF; d_gene: .; v_gene: TRBV6-5
CDR3aa: CASTGLGNTEAFF; d_gene: .; v_gene: TRBV28
CDR3aa: CASSYGPGPLYEQYF; d_gene: .; v_gene: TRBV6-5
CDR3aa: CASSLRTSGGADTQYF; d_gene: TRBD2; v_gene: TRBV3-1/TRBV3-2
CDR3aa: CASTGEPYSNQPQHF; d_gene: .; v_gene: TRBV7-8
CDR3aa: CASSQDTDTLYEQYF; d_gene: .; v_gene: TRBV4-1
CDR3aa: CASSEPGPASKKLFF; d_gene: .; v_gene: TRBV28
CDR3aa: CASSPPSQPGEKLFF; d_gene: .; v_gene: TRBV18
CDR3aa: CASIYRAGHGYTF; d_gene: .; v_gene: TRBV6-5
CDR3aa: CATNPAGVGQPQHF; d_gene: .; v_gene: TRBV28
CDR3aa: CSASLGAGNTEAFF; d_gene: .; v_gene: TRBV20-1
CDR3aa: CSASSAGGSFNEQYF; d_gene: TRBD2; v_gene: TRBV20-1
CDR3aa: CATSVSSGTTDTQYF; d_gene: TRBD2; v_gene: TRBV24-1
CDR3aa: CASSSGRNTGELFF; d_gene: .; v_gene: TRBV5-1
CDR3aa: CASTVGPAYGYTF; d_gene: .; v_gene: TRBV19
CDR3aa: CASSEAGTDYQPQHF; d_gene: TRBD1; v_gene: TRBV6-1
CDR3aa: CASSSAGGGTGELFF; d_gene: .; v_gene: TRBV5-1
CDR3aa: CASSETGTGSYEQYF; d_gene: TRBD1; v_gene: TRBV3-1/TRBV3-2
CDR3aa: CASSSSARDSYEQYF; d_gene: .; v_gene: TRBV4-2